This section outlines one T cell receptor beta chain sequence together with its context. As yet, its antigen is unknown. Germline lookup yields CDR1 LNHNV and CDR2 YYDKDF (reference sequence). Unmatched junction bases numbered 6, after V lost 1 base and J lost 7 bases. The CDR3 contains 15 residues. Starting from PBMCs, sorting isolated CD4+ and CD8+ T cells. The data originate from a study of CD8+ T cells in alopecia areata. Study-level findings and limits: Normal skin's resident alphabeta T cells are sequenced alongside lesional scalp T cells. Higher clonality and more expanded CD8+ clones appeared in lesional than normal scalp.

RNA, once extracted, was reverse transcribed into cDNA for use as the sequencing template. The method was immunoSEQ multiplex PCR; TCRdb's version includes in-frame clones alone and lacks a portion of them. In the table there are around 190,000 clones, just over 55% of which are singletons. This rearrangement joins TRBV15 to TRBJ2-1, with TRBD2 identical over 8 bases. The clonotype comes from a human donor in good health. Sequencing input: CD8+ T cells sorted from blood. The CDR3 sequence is CATSRGRGGLNEQFF. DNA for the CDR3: TGTGCCACCAGCAGAGGCCGGGGGGGATTGAATGAGCAGTTCTTC.